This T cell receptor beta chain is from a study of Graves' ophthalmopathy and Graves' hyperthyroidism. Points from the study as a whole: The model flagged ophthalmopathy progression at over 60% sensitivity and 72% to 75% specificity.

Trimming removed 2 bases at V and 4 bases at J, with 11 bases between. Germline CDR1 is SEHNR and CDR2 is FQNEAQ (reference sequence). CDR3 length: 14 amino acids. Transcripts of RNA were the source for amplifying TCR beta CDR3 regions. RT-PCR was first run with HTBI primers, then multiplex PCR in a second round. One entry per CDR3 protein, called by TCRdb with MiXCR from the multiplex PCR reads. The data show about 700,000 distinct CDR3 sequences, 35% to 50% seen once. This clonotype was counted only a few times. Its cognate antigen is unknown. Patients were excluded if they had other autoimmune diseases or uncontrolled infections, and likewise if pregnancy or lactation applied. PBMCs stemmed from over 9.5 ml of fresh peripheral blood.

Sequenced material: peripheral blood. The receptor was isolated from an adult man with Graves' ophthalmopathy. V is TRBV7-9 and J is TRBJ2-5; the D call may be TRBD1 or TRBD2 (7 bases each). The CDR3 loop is CASSLTGEGETQYF. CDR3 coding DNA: TGTGCCAGCAGCTTAACAGGGGAGGGAGAGACCCAGTACTTC.